Below are 16 T cell receptor beta chains sequenced from a single sample in a study of cytomegalovirus exposure and HLA in healthy donors. 13 Jbeta primers and 60 Vbeta primers were used for the PCR. Some clones are missing from TCRdb's copy, which holds only in-frame ones; the method was immunoSEQ multiplex PCR. The repertoire holds fewer than 150,000 clones, with 70% to 85% as singletons. Sequences were obtained from PBMCs. These receptor sequences come from a man in his forties in good health and CMV-seropositive.

The chain has TRBV30 and TRBJ1-5; 9 bases align to TRBD1. The CDR3 runs 13 residues. Germline CDR1 GTSNPN, CDR2 SVGIG (reference sequence). V was pared by 3 bases and J by 6 bases, with 3 bases of the junction left unmatched. The CDR3 DNA follows: TGTGCCTGGAGGGGACAGGGAGGTCAGCCCCAGCATTTT. Amino acids: CAWRGQGGQPQHF.

The V gene is TRBV19, the J gene TRBJ2-5; possible D gene TRBD2, 7 bases. Germline CDR1 is LNHDA and CDR2 is SQIVND (reference sequence). The CDR3 is made up of 15 amino acids. Trimming took off 3 bases at V and 4 bases at J, with 15 bases between the two ends. CDR3 coding DNA: TGTGCCAGTAGTATCGGGCAGGGGAGGGGAGAGACCCAGTACTTC. Protein sequence: CASSIGQGRGETQYF.

The CDR3 DNA reads as TGTGCCAGCGGCCGGGGGACAGAGGGCACTGAAGCTTTCTTT. The encoded protein is CASGRGTEGTEAFF. This chain uses TRBV5-4 with TRBJ1-1, with 7 bases fitting TRBD1. CDR1 is SGHNT, CDR2 YYREEE, per germline (reference sequence). V was clipped by 7 bases and J by 4 bases; unmatched bases: 10. This CDR3 region has 14 residues.

The J gene is TRBJ1-1, the V gene TRBV10-3; 7 positions agree with TRBD1. V gave up 6 bases and J gave up 3 bases; unmatched junction bases: 7. Germline V lookup: CDR1 ENHRY, CDR2 SYGVKD. This CDR3 region has 14 residues. The CDR3 reads CAISQTGYDTEAFF. Written as DNA, the CDR3 is TGTGCCATCAGCCAGACAGGGTACGACACTGAAGCTTTCTTT.

The chain employs TRBV7-3 and TRBJ1-2; a possible D gene is TRBD1 (5 bases). The germline V gene has CDR1 SGHTA and CDR2 FQGTGA. The CDR3 length is 14 residues. Between the trimmed V and J ends, which lost 5 bases and 3 bases, there was a span of 13 bases. The chain's CDR3 is CASSPHGGYYGYTF. The CDR3 DNA follows: TGTGCCAGCAGCCCGCACGGGGGGTACTATGGCTACACCTTC.

This clone has just a few counts. This chain connects TRBV11-2 to TRBJ2-3, with D unresolved. The CDR3 consists of 12 residues. V shed 8 bases and J shed 6 bases, with 12 bases lying between them. Per the germline V gene, CDR1 is SGHAT and CDR2 is FQNNGV. As DNA, the CDR3 is TGTGCCAGCGCCTTTGCCCGGGATACGCAGTATTTT. Translated: CASAFARDTQYF.

V usage is TRBV5-1 and J usage is TRBJ2-3; D may be TRBD2 (7 bases). Germline assignment: CDR1 SGHRS and CDR2 YFSETQ. Trimming shortened V by 0 bases and J by 1 base, and 18 bases separated the two germline ends. The CDR3 runs 18 residues. The CDR3 protein is CASSLGGGRAARTDTQYF. The DNA of the CDR3 is TGCGCCAGCAGCTTGGGGGGGGGCAGGGCCGCCCGCACAGATACGCAGTATTTT.

The genes are TRBV7-6 and TRBJ2-3; TRBD2 is a possible D gene (6 bases). Germline CDR1 SGHVS, CDR2 FNYEAQ. CDR3 length: 14 amino acids. V lost 1 base and J 6 bases, leaving 11 bases between the germline ends. CDR3 in amino acids: CASSLVREGDTQYF. The CDR3 nucleotides read TGTGCCAGCAGCTTAGTGCGGGAAGGCGATACGCAGTATTTT.

This clone was seen only a few times. Other DNA sequences from this sample encode an identical CDR3 as well. The chain employs TRBV18 and TRBJ1-1; D gene ambiguous. Trimming left V 2 bases short and J 1 base short, with 5 bases between. The CDR3 totals 13 residues. Germline V gene lookup returns CDR1 KGHSH and CDR2 LQKENI. The CDR3 here is CASSPGRNTEAFF. As DNA, the CDR3 is TGTGCCAGCTCACCAGGGAGGAACACTGAAGCTTTCTTT.

This clone was counted between two and nine times. The chain uses TRBV15 and TRBJ2-1; 8 bases align to TRBD2. Germline V gene sequence: CDR1 LNHNV, CDR2 YYDKDF (reference sequence). The CDR3 runs to 18 residues. V lost 3 bases and J lost 10; bases outside the gene matches: 20. The CDR3 bases are TGTGCCACCAGCAGGGCCCTGACTAGCGATTCTTTTACGCTAGAGCAGTTCTTC. Translating gives CATSRALTSDSFTLEQFF. Looking up the rest from reference TRBV15 and TRBJ2-1 gives the full variable domain: DAMVIQNPRYQVTQFGKPVTLSCSQTLNHNVMYWYQQKSSQAPKLLFHYYDKDFNNEADTPDNFQSRRPNTSFCFLDIRSPGLGDTAMYLCATSRALTSDSFTLEQFFGPGTRLTVL.

The chain employs TRBV30 and TRBJ1-2, with a weak D call TRBD1 (6 bases). The germline CDR1 and CDR2 sequences are GTSNPN and SVGIG (reference sequence). The V end lost 1 base, the J end lost 5 bases, and 11 bases lay between the germline ends. The CDR3 sequence is 13 residues long. In DNA form, the CDR3 reads TGTGCCTGGAGTGAGCGGGGGGCATATGGCTACACCTTC. This gives the protein CAWSERGAYGYTF.

This clone has a handful of counts. V and J are TRBV6-1 and TRBJ2-5; tentatively, D is TRBD1 (6 bases). Per germline, CDR1 MNHNS and CDR2 SASEGT. The V end lost 9 bases, the J end lost 4 bases, and 15 bases lay between the germline ends. The CDR3 is 13 amino acids. CDR3 in amino acids: CARGTGSRETQYF. CDR3 nucleotide sequence: TGTGCCAGAGGAACAGGGTCCCGAGAGACCCAGTACTTC.

The rearrangement uses TRBV6-1 and TRBJ1-1, with a possible D match to TRBD1 (5 bases). V lost 4 bases and J lost 4, with 13 bases in between. The CDR3 contains 14 residues. Germline values: CDR1 MNHNS, CDR2 SASEGT. The CDR3 sequence: CASSATGLGTEAFF. Here the CDR3 DNA reads TGTGCCAGCAGTGCAACAGGCTTGGGCACTGAAGCTTTCTTT.

The chain couples TRBV5-8 to TRBJ1-6; 8 nucleotides line up with TRBD1. The CDR3 runs 14 residues. Germline values: CDR1 SGHTS, CDR2 YDEGEE. V gave up 7 bases and J gave up 9 bases; unmatched junction bases: 9. The CDR3 DNA is TGTGCCAGCTCAGGGGGCGCCTTCGGTTCACCCCTCCACTTT. Translating it yields CASSGGAFGSPLHF.

The chain links TRBV14 to TRBJ2-7; D ambiguous. CDR3 size: 15 residues. Trimming took off 4 bases at V and 3 bases at J, with 16 bases between the two ends. CDR1 is SGHDN, CDR2 FVKESK, per germline. The CDR3 nucleotides are TGTGCCAGCAGCCCCTACAGTTTAATCGGCTACGAGCAGTACTTC. It encodes CASSPYSLIGYEQYF.

The rearrangement uses TRBV6-1 and TRBJ2-2; 8 nucleotides line up with TRBD2. The CDR3 contains 14 residues. J lost 3 bases, V lost 6 bases, and 3 bases had no gene match. CDR1 and CDR2 (germline): MNHNS, SASEGT. The CDR3 spells CASSGRGDTGELFF. Here the CDR3 DNA reads TGTGCCAGCAGCGGGAGGGGGGACACCGGGGAGCTGTTTTTT.